Listed below are T cell receptor beta chains from one sample, sequenced in a study of CD8+ T cells in alopecia areata. TCRdb's table, derived via immunoSEQ multiplex PCR, lists solely in-frame clones and lacks some. The table includes about 210,000 clones, approximately 45% detected once. The source was CD4+ T cells sorted from blood, collected around week 36, from a patient treated with tofacitinib. These receptors all stem from a human donor with alopecia areata. Both conserved end residues are part of each CDR3. A D gene is named only where the DNA matches it firmly. Clone sizes are given selectively: once, few, many, or a class where the clone is expanded.

v_call: TRBV10-3; clone_size: few; j_call: TRBJ2-5; d_call: TRBD2; cdr3_nt: TGTGCCATCAAAGTAGCGGGAGAAGGGGGAGAGACCCAGTACTTC; cdr3_aa: CAIKVAGEGGETQYF
v_call: TRBV25-1; clone_size: .; j_call: TRBJ1-4; d_call: TRBD1; cdr3_nt: TGTGCCAGCAGTACAGGGGCGGGAAAACTGTTTTTT; cdr3_aa: CASSTGAGKLFF
v_call: TRBV28; clone_size: .; j_call: TRBJ2-3; d_call: .; cdr3_nt: TGTGCCAGCAGTCCTATGACCGGAAAGCTTCACTTCACAGATACGCAGTATTTT; cdr3_aa: CASSPMTGKLHFTDTQYF
v_call: TRBV5-4; clone_size: few; j_call: TRBJ2-3; d_call: .; cdr3_nt: TGTGCCTGTCGCGCAGGCAGAGCCCAGGGTGTGGATACGCAGTATTTT; cdr3_aa: CACRAGRAQGVDTQYF
v_call: TRBV4-3; clone_size: .; j_call: TRBJ2-1; d_call: .; cdr3_nt: TGCGCCAGCAGCCAAGATAAGGATACAGAGCAGTTCTTC; cdr3_aa: CASSQDKDTEQFF
v_call: TRBV10-3; clone_size: few; j_call: TRBJ1-2; d_call: .; cdr3_nt: TGTGCCATCAGGGATGGACCGAAGGAGAGCTATGGCTACACCTTC; cdr3_aa: CAIRDGPKESYGYTF
v_call: TRBV18; clone_size: .; j_call: TRBJ2-5; d_call: .; cdr3_nt: TGTGCCAGCTCACCTAGGGTGGCTGGGGAGACCCAGTACTTC; cdr3_aa: CASSPRVAGETQYF
v_call: TRBV5-1; clone_size: .; j_call: TRBJ2-3; d_call: TRBD2; cdr3_nt: TGCGCCAGCACTGCGGGAGGGGTCACAGATACGCAGTATTTT; cdr3_aa: CASTAGGVTDTQYF
v_call: TRBV10-2; clone_size: few; j_call: TRBJ1-2; d_call: .; cdr3_nt: TGCGCCAGCAGTGAATTCGTCTATGGCTACACCTTC; cdr3_aa: CASSEFVYGYTF
v_call: TRBV5-1; clone_size: .; j_call: TRBJ2-1; d_call: TRBD2; cdr3_nt: TGCGCCAGCAGCTGGACTAGCGGGAAGAGGAATGAGCAGTTCTTC; cdr3_aa: CASSWTSGKRNEQFF
v_call: TRBV7-9; clone_size: .; j_call: TRBJ1-1; d_call: .; cdr3_nt: TGTGCCAGCAGCTTGAAGGGCCAGGGCACTGAAGCTTTCTTT; cdr3_aa: CASSLKGQGTEAFF
v_call: TRBV9; clone_size: .; j_call: TRBJ1-2; d_call: .; cdr3_nt: TGTGCCAGCAGCGTAGAAGGCTATGGCTACACCTTC; cdr3_aa: CASSVEGYGYTF
v_call: TRBV27; clone_size: few; j_call: TRBJ1-5; d_call: .; cdr3_nt: TGTGCCAGCAGTATGTTGATTAACCAGCCCCAGCATTTT; cdr3_aa: CASSMLINQPQHF